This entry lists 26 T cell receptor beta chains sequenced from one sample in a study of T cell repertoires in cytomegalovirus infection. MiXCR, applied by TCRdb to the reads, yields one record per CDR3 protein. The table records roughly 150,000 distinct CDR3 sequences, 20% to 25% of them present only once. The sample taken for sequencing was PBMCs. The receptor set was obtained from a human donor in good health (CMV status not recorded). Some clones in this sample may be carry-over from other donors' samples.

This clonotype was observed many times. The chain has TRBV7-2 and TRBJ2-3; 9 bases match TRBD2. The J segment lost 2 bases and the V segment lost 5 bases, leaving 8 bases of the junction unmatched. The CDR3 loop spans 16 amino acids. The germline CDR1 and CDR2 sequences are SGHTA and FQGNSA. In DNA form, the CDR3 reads TGTGCCAGCAGCACCCTCCCGGGACTAGCCACAGATACGCAGTATTTT. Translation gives CASSTLPGLATDTQYF.

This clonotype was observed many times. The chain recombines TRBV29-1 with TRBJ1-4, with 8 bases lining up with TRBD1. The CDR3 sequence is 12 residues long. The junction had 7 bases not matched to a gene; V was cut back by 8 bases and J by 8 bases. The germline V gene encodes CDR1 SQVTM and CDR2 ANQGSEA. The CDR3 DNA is TGCAGCATCCGGACAGGGAGGGAAAAACTGTTTTTT. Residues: CSIRTGREKLFF.

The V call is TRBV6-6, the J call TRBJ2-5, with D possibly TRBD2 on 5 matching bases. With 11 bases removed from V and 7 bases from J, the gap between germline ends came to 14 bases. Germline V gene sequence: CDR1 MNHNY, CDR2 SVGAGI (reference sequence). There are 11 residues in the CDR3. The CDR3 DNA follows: TGTGCCGCCGAGGGAAGCCGGACCCAGTACTTC. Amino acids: CAAEGSRTQYF.

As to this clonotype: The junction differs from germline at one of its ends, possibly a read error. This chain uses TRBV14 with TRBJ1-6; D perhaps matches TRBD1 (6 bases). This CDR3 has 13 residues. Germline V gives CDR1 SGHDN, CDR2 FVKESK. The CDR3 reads CACSRTDESPLHF. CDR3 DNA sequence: TGTGCCTGCAGCCGGACAGATGAGTCACCCCTCCACTTT. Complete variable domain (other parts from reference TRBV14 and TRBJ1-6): EAGVTQFPSHSVIEKGQTVTLRCDPISGHDNLYWYRRVMGKEIKFLLHFVKESKQDESGMPNNRFLAERTGGTYSTLKVQPAELEDSGVYFCACSRTDESPLHFGNGTRLTVT.

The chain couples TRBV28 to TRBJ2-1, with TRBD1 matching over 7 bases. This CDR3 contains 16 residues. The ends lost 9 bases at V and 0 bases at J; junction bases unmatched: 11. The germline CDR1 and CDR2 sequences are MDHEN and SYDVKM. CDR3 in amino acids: CASRPNRGVSYNEQFF. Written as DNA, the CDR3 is TGTGCCAGTAGACCAAACAGGGGAGTCTCCTACAATGAGCAGTTCTTC. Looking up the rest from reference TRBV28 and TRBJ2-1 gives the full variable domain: DVKVTQSSRYLVKRTGEKVFLECVQDMDHENMFWYRQDPGLGLRLIYFSYDVKMKEKGDIPEGYSVSREKKERFSLILESASTNQTSMYLCASRPNRGVSYNEQFFGPGTRLTVL.

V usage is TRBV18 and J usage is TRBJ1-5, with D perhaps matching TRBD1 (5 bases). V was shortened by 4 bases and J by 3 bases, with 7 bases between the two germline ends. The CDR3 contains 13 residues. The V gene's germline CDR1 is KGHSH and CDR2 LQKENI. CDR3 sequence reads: CASSQGTNQPQHF. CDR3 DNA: TGTGCCAGCTCACAGGGGACCAATCAGCCCCAGCATTTT.

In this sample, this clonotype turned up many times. The CDR3 loop reads CASSFFSGDTYEQYF. The CDR3 DNA reads as TGTGCCAGCAGCTTTTTTAGCGGGGATACCTACGAGCAGTACTTC. The chain has TRBV7-2 and TRBJ2-7, with 8 nucleotides matching TRBD2. This CDR3 contains 15 residues. From germline, CDR1 is SGHTA and CDR2 FQGNSA. Trimming cost V 3 bases and J 2 bases; bases outside gene matches: 6.

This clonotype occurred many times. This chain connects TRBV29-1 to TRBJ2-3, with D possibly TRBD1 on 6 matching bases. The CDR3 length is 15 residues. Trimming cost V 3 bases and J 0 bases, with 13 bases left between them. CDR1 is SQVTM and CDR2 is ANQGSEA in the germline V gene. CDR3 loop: CSVDQGQTSTDTQYF. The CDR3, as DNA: TGCAGCGTTGACCAGGGGCAGACTAGCACAGATACGCAGTATTTT.

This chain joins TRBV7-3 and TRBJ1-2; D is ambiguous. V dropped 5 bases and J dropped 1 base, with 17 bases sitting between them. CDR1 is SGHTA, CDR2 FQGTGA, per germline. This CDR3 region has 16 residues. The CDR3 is CASSRWEEENNYGYTF. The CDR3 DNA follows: TGTGCCAGCAGCCGGTGGGAGGAGGAGAATAACTATGGCTACACCTTC.

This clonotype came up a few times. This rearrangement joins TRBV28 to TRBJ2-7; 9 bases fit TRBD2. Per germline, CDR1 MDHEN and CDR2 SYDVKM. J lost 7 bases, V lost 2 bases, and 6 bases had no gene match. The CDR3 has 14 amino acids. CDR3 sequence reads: CASSLAGGPREQYF. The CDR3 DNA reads TGTGCCAGCAGTTTAGCGGGAGGGCCGAGGGAGCAGTACTTC.

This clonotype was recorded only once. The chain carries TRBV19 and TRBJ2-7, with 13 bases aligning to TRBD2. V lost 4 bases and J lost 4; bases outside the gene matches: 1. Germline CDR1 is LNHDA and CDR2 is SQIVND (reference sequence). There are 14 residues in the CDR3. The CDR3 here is CASSTGLAGYEQYF. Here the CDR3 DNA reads TGTGCCAGTAGTACGGGACTAGCGGGGTACGAGCAGTACTTC.

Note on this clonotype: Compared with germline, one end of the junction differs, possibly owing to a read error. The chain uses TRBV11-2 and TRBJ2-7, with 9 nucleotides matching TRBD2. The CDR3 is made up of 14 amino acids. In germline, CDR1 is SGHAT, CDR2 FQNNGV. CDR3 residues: CASSPIAGAYAQYF. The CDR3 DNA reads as TGTGCCAGCAGCCCCATAGCGGGAGCCTACGCGCAGTACTTC.

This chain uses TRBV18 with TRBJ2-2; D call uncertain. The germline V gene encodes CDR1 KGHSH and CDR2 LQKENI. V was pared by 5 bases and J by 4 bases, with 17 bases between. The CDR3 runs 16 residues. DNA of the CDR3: TGTGCCAGCTCAACCCTTGGGCAGAGCACCACCGGGGAGCTGTTTTTT. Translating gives CASSTLGQSTTGELFF.

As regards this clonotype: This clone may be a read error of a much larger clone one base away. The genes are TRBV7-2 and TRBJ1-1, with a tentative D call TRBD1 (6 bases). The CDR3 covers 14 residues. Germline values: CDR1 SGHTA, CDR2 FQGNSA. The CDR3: CASSFGTTGTAAFF. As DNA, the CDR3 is TGTGCCAGCAGCTTTGGGACCACAGGGACTGCAGCTTTCTTT.

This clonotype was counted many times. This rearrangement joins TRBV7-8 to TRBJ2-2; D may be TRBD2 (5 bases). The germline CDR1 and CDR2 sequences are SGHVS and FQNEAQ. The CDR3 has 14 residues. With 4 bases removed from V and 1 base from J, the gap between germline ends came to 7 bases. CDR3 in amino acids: CASSSGLNTGELFF. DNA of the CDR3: TGTGCCAGCAGCTCTGGACTGAACACCGGGGAGCTGTTTTTT.

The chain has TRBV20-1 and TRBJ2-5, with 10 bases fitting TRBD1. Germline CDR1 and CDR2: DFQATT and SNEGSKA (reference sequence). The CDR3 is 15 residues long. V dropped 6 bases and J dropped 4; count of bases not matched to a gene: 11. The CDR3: CSAVSGQGISETQYF. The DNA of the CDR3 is TGCAGTGCGGTTTCGGGACAGGGGATATCAGAGACCCAGTACTTC.

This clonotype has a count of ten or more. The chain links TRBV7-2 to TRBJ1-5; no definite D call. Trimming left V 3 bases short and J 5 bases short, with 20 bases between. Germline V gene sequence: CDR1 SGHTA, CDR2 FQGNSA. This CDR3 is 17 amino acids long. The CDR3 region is CASSFTDGGSTYQPQHF. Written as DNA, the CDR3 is TGTGCCAGCAGCTTCACCGACGGAGGGAGCACCTATCAGCCCCAGCATTTT.

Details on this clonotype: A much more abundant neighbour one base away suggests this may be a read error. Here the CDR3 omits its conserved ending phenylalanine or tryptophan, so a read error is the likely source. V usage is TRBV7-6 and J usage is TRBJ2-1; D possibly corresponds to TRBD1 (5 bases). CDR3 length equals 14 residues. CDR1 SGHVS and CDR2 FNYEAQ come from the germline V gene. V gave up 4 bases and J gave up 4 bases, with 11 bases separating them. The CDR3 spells CASSSTAKYNEQFI. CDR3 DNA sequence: TGTGCCAGCAGCTCGACAGCAAAATACAATGAGCAGTTCATC.

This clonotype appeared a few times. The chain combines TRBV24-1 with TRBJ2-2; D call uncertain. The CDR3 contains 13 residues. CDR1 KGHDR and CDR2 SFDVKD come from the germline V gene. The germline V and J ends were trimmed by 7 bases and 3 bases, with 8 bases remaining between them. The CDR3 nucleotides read TGTGCCACCAGGTTTGCGGACACCGGGGAGCTGTTTTTT. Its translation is CATRFADTGELFF.

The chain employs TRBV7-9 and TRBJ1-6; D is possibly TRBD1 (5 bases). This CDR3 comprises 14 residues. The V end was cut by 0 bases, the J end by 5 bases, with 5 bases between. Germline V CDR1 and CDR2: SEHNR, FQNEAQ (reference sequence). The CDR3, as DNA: TGTGCCAGCAGCTTAGCAGGGGATAATTCACCCCTCCACTTT. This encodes CASSLAGDNSPLHF.

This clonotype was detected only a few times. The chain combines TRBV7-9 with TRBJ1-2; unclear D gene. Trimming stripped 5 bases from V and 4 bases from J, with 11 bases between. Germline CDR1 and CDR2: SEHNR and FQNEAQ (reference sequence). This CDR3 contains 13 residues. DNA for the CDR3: TGTGCCAGCAGCCTTGACCTTAGCTATGGCTACACCTTC. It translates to CASSLDLSYGYTF.

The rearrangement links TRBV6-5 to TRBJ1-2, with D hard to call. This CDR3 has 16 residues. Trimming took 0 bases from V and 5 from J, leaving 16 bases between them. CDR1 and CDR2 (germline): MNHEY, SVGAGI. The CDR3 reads CASSYSGTDLRYGYTF. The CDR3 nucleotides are TGTGCCAGCAGTTACTCGGGTACTGACCTAAGATATGGCTACACCTTC.

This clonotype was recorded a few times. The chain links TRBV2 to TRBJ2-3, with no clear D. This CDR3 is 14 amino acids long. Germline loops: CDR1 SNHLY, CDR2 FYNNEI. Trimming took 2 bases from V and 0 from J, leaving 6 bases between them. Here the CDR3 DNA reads TGTGCCAGCAGTGAACGCGGAAGCACAGATACGCAGTATTTT. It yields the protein CASSERGSTDTQYF.

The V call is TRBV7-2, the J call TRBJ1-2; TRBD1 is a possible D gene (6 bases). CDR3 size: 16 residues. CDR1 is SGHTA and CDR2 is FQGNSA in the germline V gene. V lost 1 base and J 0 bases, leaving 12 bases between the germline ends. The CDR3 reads CASSLGGTQPNYGYTF. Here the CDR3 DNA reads TGTGCCAGCAGCTTAGGCGGGACACAGCCTAACTATGGCTACACCTTC.

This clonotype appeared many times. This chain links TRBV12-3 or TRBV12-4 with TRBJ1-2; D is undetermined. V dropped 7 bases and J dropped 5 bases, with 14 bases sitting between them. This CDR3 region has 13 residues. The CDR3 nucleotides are TGTGCCAGCACCGGGCCCCAACGTTATGGCTACACCTTC. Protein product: CASTGPQRYGYTF.

The CDR3 nucleotides are TGTGCCAGCAGCTCGCCTAGCGGTTACACAGATACGCAGTATTTT. Its translation: CASSSPSGYTDTQYF. The genes are TRBV7-2 and TRBJ2-3, with 7 bases fitting TRBD2. Trimming cost V 4 bases and J 2 bases; bases outside gene matches: 6. Germline V lookup: CDR1 SGHTA, CDR2 FQGNSA. The length of the CDR3 is 15 residues.